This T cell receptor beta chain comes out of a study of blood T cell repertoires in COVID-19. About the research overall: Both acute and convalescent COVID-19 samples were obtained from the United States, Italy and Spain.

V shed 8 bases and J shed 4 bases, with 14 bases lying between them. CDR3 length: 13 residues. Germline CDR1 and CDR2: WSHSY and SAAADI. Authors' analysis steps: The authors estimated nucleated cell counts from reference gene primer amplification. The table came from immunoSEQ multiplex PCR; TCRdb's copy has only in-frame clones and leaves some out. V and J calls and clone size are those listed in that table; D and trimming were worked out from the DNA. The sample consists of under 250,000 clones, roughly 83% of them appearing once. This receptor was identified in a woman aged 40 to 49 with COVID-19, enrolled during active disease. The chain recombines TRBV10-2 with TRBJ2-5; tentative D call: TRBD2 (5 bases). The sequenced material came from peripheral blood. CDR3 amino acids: CASRVGGGETQYF. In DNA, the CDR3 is TGCGCCAGCCGGGTCGGAGGCGGAGAGACCCAGTACTTC.